These 18 T cell receptor beta chains came from one sample sequenced in a study of a mutant IDH1 vaccine in newly diagnosed glioma. Time point noted: baseline, week 1 (first vaccination visit). Specified treatment: pre-vaccination baseline after standard-of-care therapy. Libraries were prepared by immunoSEQ multiplex PCR; TCRdb keeps only in-frame clonotypes and omits some of them. The sample has tens of thousands of clones, approximately 85% seen once. Sequenced here: PBMCs, sampled from a glioma patient treated with radiotherapy, temozolomide or both. Receptors originate from a man aged 50 to 59 with glioma.

This clone was picked up a small number of times. An end of the junction differs from the germline gene, which may be a read error. This chain connects TRBV7-7 to TRBJ2-5, with 7 bases aligning to TRBD1. This CDR3 is 13 amino acids long. Germline loops: CDR1 SSHAT, CDR2 FNYEAQ (reference sequence). In DNA, the CDR3 is TGTGCTAGCAGCAAACAGGGGACGGAGACCCAGTACTTC. Protein product: CASSKQGTETQYF. Based on the CDR3 plus reference TRBV7-7 and TRBJ2-5, the full variable domain is GAGVSQSPRYKVTKRGQDVTLRCDPISSHATLYWYQQALGQGPEFLTYFNYEAQPDKSGLPSDRFSAERPEGSISTLTIQRTEQRDSAMYRCASSKQGTETQYFGPGTRLLVL.

This clone appeared once. The chain carries TRBV29-1 and TRBJ2-1, with TRBD2 matching 9 bases. CDR3 length equals 14 residues. The V gene's germline CDR1 is SQVTM and CDR2 ANQGSEA. V dropped 6 bases and J dropped 10; count of bases not matched to a gene: 13. CDR3 coding DNA: TGCAGCGTGGGAAAGGCGGGGGGGCCAGGGGAGCAGTTCTTC. It is translated as CSVGKAGGPGEQFF.

V is TRBV6-1 and J is TRBJ1-2; D is perhaps TRBD1 (5 bases). CDR1 is MNHNS, CDR2 SASEGT, per germline. The CDR3 has 15 amino acids. Trimming removed 2 bases at V and 2 bases at J, with 12 bases between. The CDR3 nucleotides read TGTGCCAGCAGTGAACGGGGGGGTCTGAACTATGGCTACACCTTC. Its protein product is CASSERGGLNYGYTF.

This clone showed up just a few times. The V gene is TRBV6-5, the J gene TRBJ2-7; D uncertain. Germline CDR1 MNHEY, CDR2 SVGAGI. Trimming shortened V by 7 bases and J by 0 bases, and 10 bases separated the two germline ends. The CDR3 loop spans 13 amino acids. CDR3 region: CASTPASSYEQYF. CDR3 sequence (DNA): TGTGCCAGCACGCCGGCCAGCTCCTACGAGCAGTACTTC.

The chain uses TRBV30 and TRBJ1-5, with D tentatively TRBD1 (5 bases). The V end was cut by 2 bases, the J end by 2 bases, with 7 bases between. CDR1 GTSNPN and CDR2 SVGIG come from the germline V gene (reference sequence). CDR3 length: 13 amino acids. DNA for the CDR3: TGTGCCTGGAGTAAAGGGGGCAATCAGCCCCAGCATTTT. It codes for CAWSKGGNQPQHF.

The rearrangement links TRBV7-2 to TRBJ1-4; maybe TRBD1 (6 bases). The CDR3 runs to 15 residues. The ends were cut back, 5 bases at V and 3 bases at J, with 13 bases in the middle. Germline CDR1 and CDR2: SGHTA and FQGNSA. CDR3 amino acids: CASSAQGYANEKLFF. The CDR3 DNA follows: TGTGCCAGCAGCGCCCAGGGGTACGCTAATGAAAAACTGTTTTTT.

This chain connects TRBV7-9 to TRBJ1-1; D gene unclear. Germline lookup yields CDR1 SEHNR and CDR2 FQNEAQ (reference sequence). The CDR3 covers 12 residues. Trimming shortened V by 7 bases and J by 5 bases, and 11 bases separated the two germline ends. The CDR3 DNA reads as TGTGCCAGCACCGCGGGGAGTACTGAAGCTTTCTTT. Translation gives CASTAGSTEAFF.

J is TRBJ1-5 and V is TRBV6-1; D is undetermined. The CDR3 extends over 16 amino acids. Germline CDR1 MNHNS, CDR2 SASEGT. The V and J ends lost 4 bases and 6 bases respectively, with 19 bases between them. CDR3: CASSGRESSRSQPQHF. For the CDR3, the DNA is TGTGCCAGCAGTGGAAGAGAGAGTTCTAGAAGTCAGCCCCAGCATTTT.

The chain is built from TRBV14 and TRBJ2-7; 8 bases match TRBD1. V gave up 1 base and J gave up 4 bases; unmatched junction bases: 6. From germline, CDR1 is SGHDN and CDR2 FVKESK. The CDR3 totals 15 residues. The CDR3 here is CASSQGQGSMYEQYF. DNA of the CDR3: TGTGCCAGCAGCCAAGGACAGGGGTCCATGTACGAGCAGTACTTC.

This clone occurred a few times. V gene TRBV6-6 combines with J gene TRBJ2-2, with D maybe TRBD1 (5 bases). This CDR3 contains 15 residues. V was pared by 2 bases and J by 7 bases, with 14 bases between. The germline gives CDR1 MNHNY, CDR2 SVGAGI (reference sequence). CDR3 residues: CASSYDSRVGGELFF. CDR3 DNA: TGTGCCAGCAGTTACGATTCCAGGGTCGGCGGGGAGCTGTTTTTT.

The chain employs TRBV7-2 and TRBJ1-2; tentatively, D is TRBD1 (5 bases). The V gene's germline CDR1 is SGHTA and CDR2 FQGNSA. The V end lost 3 bases, the J end lost 4 bases, and 12 bases lay between the germline ends. The CDR3 spans 14 residues. CDR3 coding DNA: TGTGCCAGCAGCTTGCAGGGAATGGGCTATGGCTACACCTTC. It encodes CASSLQGMGYGYTF.

The chain recombines TRBV9 with TRBJ1-4; D not certain. The CDR3 is 16 amino acids. Per the germline V gene, CDR1 is SGDLS and CDR2 is YYNGEE. Trimming pared 4 bases from V and 5 bases from J, leaving 18 bases between. The CDR3 reads CASSPRAYPSNEKLFF. In DNA, the CDR3 is TGTGCCAGCAGCCCACGAGCCTACCCGTCCAATGAAAAACTGTTTTTT.

The chain links TRBV6-5 to TRBJ2-1, with D possibly being TRBD1 (6 bases). The germline V gene has CDR1 MNHEY and CDR2 SVGAGI. The CDR3 has 16 residues. The V gene lost 0 bases and the J gene lost 8 bases, with 17 bases spanning the gap. CDR3 amino acids: CASSYSSDRRRDEQFF. CDR3 nucleotides: TGTGCCAGCAGTTACTCGAGTGACAGGAGACGCGATGAGCAGTTCTTC.

This chain connects TRBV6-1 to TRBJ1-5, with TRBD1 matching over 7 bases. The CDR3 runs 12 residues. The germline V gene encodes CDR1 MNHNS and CDR2 SASEGT. Trimming took 6 bases from V and 5 from J; bases not matched to a gene: 1. The CDR3 DNA sequence: TGTGCCAGCAGCGACAGGGATCAGCCCCAGCATTTT. This translates into CASSDRDQPQHF.

The chain is built from TRBV6-1 and TRBJ2-2; D is ambiguous. CDR1 and CDR2 from the germline V gene are MNHNS and SASEGT. CDR3 size: 15 residues. Trimming pared 7 bases from V and 0 bases from J, leaving 12 bases between. CDR3 region: CASIIRGTNTGELFF. CDR3 DNA: TGTGCCAGCATTATCAGAGGTACGAACACCGGGGAGCTGTTTTTT.

J is TRBJ1-2 and V is TRBV30, with 7 bases matching TRBD1. The CDR3 loop spans 14 amino acids. J gave up 4 bases and V 3 bases, and 8 bases lay outside the gene matches. Per germline, CDR1 GTSNPN and CDR2 SVGIG (reference sequence). The CDR3 sequence is CAWRTQGGSYGYTF. CDR3 bases: TGTGCCTGGAGAACCCAGGGGGGGTCCTATGGCTACACCTTC.

This rearrangement joins TRBV2 to TRBJ2-1, with TRBD2 matching 16 bases. CDR1 is SNHLY, CDR2 FYNNEI, per germline. The CDR3 spans 18 residues. After removal of 2 bases from V and 6 bases from J, the junction contained 7 bases not matched to a gene. CDR3: CASSEPPGTSGGVNEQFF. CDR3 bases: TGTGCCAGCAGTGAACCCCCTGGGACTAGCGGGGGGGTCAATGAGCAGTTCTTC.

The chain joins TRBV7-2 to TRBJ1-1; D is possibly TRBD1 (6 bases). The CDR3 extends over 15 amino acids. V lost 1 base, J lost 6 bases, and 15 bases lay in between. The germline V gene encodes CDR1 SGHTA and CDR2 FQGNSA. CDR3 sequence reads: CASSLGPTGYSEAFF. CDR3 DNA sequence: TGTGCCAGCAGCTTAGGGCCCACAGGGTATTCTGAAGCTTTCTTT.